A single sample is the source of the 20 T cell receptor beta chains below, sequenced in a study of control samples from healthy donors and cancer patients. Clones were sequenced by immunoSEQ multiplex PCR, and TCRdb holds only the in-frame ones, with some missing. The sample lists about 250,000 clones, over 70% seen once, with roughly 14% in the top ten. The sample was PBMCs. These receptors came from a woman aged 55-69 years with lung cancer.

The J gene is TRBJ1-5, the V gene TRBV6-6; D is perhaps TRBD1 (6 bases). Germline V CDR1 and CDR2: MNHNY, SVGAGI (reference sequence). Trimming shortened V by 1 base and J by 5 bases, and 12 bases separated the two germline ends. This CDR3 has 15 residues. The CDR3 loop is CASSYLLGGDQPQHF. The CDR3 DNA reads TGTGCCAGCAGTTACTTACTAGGGGGAGATCAGCCCCAGCATTTT.

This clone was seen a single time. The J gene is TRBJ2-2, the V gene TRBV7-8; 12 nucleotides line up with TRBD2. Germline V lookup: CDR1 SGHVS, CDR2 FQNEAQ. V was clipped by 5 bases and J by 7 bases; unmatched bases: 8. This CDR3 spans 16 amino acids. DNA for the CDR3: TGTGCCAGCAGCACCCCTAGCGGGGGGGCCCACGGGGAGCTGTTTTTT. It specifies CASSTPSGGAHGELFF.

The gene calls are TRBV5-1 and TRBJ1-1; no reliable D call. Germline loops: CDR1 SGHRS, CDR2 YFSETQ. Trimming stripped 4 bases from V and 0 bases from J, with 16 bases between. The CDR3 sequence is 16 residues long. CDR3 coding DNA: TGCGCCAGCAGCGAGAACGGGGAACTTATGAACACTGAAGCTTTCTTT. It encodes CASSENGELMNTEAFF.

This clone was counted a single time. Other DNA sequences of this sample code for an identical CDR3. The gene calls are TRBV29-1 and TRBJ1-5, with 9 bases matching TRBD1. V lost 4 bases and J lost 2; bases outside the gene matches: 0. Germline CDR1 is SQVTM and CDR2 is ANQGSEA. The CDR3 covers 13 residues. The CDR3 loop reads CSVGQGGNQPQHF. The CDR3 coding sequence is TGCAGCGTTGGACAGGGGGGCAATCAGCCCCAGCATTTT.

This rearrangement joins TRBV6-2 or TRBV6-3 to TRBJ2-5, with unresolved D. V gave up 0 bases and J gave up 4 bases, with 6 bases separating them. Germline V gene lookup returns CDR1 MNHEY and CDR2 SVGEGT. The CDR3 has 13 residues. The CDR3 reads CASSYSSGETQYF. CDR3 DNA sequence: TGTGCCAGCAGTTACTCATCCGGAGAGACCCAGTACTTC.

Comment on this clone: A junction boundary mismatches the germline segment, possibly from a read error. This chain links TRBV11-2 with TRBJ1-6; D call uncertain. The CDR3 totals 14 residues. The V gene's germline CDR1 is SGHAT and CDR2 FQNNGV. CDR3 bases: TGTGCCAGCAGCCTAGACCTAAATAATTCACCCCTCCACTTT. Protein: CASSLDLNNSPLHF.

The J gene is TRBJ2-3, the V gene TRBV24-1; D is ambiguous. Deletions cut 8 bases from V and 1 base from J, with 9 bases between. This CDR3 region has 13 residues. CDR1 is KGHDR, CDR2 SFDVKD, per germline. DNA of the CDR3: TGTGCCACCACTAACGGCGGCACAGATACGCAGTATTTT. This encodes CATTNGGTDTQYF.

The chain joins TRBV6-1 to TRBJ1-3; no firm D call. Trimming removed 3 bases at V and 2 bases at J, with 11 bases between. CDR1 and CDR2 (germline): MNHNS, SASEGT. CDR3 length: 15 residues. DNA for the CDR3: TGTGCCAGCAGTGAGGAGAAGAGGCCTGGAAACACCATATATTTT. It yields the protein CASSEEKRPGNTIYF.

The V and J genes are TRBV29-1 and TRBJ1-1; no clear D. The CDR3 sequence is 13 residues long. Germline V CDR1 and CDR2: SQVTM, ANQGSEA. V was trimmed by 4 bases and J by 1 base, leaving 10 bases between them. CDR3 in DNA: TGCAGCGTTGTGCCGGGCTCGAACACTGAAGCTTTCTTT. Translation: CSVVPGSNTEAFF.

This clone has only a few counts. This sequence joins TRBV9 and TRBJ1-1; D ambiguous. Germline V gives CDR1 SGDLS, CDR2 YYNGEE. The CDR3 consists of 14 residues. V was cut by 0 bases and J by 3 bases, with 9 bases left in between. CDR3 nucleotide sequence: TGTGCCAGCAGCGTAGGGTGGAGGGACACTGAAGCTTTCTTT. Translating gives CASSVGWRDTEAFF. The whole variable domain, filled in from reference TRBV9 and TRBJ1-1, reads DSGVTQTPKHLITATGQRVTLRCSPRSGDLSVYWYQQSLDQGLQFLIQYYNGEERAKGNILERFSAQQFPDLHSELNLSSLELGDSALYFCASSVGWRDTEAFFGQGTRLTVV.

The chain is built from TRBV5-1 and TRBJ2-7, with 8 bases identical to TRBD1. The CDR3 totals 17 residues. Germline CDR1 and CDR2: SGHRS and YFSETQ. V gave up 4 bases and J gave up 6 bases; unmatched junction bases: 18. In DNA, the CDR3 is TGCGCCAGCAGCCTTGACAACCGCAGGGGGCATCTTGGCGAGCAGTACTTC. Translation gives CASSLDNRRGHLGEQYF.

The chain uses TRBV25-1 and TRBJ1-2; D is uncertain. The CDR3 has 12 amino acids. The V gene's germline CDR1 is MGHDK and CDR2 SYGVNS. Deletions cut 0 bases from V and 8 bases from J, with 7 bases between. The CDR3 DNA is TGTGCCAGCAGTGAATATTCGGTAGGCTACACCTTC. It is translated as CASSEYSVGYTF.

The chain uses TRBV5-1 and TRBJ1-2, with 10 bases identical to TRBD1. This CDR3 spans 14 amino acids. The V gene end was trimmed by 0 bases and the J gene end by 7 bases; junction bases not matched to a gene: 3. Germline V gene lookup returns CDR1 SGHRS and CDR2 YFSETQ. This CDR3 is CASSLAWTGGGYTF. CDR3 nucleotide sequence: TGCGCCAGCAGCTTGGCCTGGACAGGGGGTGGCTACACCTTC.

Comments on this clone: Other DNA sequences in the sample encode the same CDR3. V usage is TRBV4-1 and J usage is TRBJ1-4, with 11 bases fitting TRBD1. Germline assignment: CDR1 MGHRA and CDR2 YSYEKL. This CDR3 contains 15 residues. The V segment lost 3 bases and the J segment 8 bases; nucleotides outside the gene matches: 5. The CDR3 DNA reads TGCGCCAGCAGCCAGTGGGGACAGGGGGGCGAAAAACTGTTTTTT. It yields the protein CASSQWGQGGEKLFF.

For the CDR3, the DNA is TGTGCCAGTAATCGAGGGGCCATCTCCTACGAGCAGTACTTC. Protein product: CASNRGAISYEQYF. The V call is TRBV25-1, the J call TRBJ2-7; D tentatively reads TRBD1 or TRBD2 (5 bases each). The V gene's germline CDR1 is MGHDK and CDR2 SYGVNS. This CDR3 is built from 14 residues. Trimming removed 9 bases from V and 0 bases from J, with 15 bases in between.

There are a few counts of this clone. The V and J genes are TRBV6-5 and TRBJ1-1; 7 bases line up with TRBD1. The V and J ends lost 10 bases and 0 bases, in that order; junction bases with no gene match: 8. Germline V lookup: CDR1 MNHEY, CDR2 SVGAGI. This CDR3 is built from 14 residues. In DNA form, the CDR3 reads TGTGCCATGGGAAGAGGGACAGTGAACACTGAAGCTTTCTTT. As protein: CAMGRGTVNTEAFF.

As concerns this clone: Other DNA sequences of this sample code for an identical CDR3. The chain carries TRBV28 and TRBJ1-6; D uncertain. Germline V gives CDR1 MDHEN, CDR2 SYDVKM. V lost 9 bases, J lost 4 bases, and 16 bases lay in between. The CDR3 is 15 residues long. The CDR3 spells CASSPGNLYNSPLHF. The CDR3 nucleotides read TGTGCCAGTAGTCCCGGTAATTTGTATAATTCACCCCTCCACTTT.

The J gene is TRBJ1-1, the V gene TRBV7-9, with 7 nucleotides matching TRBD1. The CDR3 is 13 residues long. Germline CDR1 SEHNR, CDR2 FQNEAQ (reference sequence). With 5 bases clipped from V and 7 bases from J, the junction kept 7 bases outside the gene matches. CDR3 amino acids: CASSPDRVVEAFF. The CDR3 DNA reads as TGTGCCAGCAGCCCTGACAGGGTCGTTGAAGCTTTCTTT.

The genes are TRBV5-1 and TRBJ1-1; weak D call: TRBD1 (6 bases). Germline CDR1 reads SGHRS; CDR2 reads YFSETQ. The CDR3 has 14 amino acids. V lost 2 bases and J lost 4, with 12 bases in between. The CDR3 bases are TGCGCCAGCAGCTTAGGGGGACCCCTCACTGAAGCTTTCTTT. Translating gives CASSLGGPLTEAFF. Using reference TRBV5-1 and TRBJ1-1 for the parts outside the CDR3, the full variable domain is KAGVTQTPRYLIKTRGQQVTLSCSPISGHRSVSWYQQTPGQGLQFLFEYFSETQRNKGNFPGRFSGRQFSNSRSEMNVSTLELGDSALYLCASSLGGPLTEAFFGQGTRLTVV.

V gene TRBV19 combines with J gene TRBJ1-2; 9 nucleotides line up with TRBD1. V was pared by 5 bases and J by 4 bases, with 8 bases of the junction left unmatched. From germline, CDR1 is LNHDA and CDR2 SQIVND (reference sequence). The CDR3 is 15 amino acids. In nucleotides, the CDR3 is TGTGCCAGTAGTTTCGGGACAGGGTCTGGCTATGGCTACACCTTC. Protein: CASSFGTGSGYGYTF.